The 27 T cell receptor beta chains given below trace back to one sample, sequenced in a study of blood T cell repertoires in COVID-19. Only in-frame clones appear in the TCRdb table, and some are missing; sequencing was by immunoSEQ multiplex PCR. In the table there are around 68,000 clones, over 80% of which are singletons. Source material: peripheral blood. These receptor sequences come from a human donor in a cohort sampled during active COVID-19.

The chain combines TRBV6-5 with TRBJ2-2, with D possibly matching TRBD2 (5 bases). This CDR3 is built from 13 residues. The ends were cut back, 8 bases at V and 5 bases at J, with 12 bases in the middle. From germline, CDR1 is MNHEY and CDR2 SVGAGI. Here the CDR3 reads CASFRRDTGELFF. CDR3 coding DNA: TGTGCCAGCTTCAGACGGGATACCGGGGAGCTGTTTTTT.

A single count supports this clone. The rearrangement joins TRBV19 to TRBJ1-2, with D perhaps TRBD1 (6 bases). The CDR3 contains 16 residues. V shed 4 bases and J shed 8 bases, with 23 bases lying between them. Germline V gene data show CDR1 as LNHDA and CDR2 as SQIVND (reference sequence). CDR3: CASSTVLQGLNAGYTF. The CDR3 region has the DNA TGTGCCAGTAGTACGGTTCTACAGGGCTTAAATGCAGGCTACACCTTC.

V usage is TRBV30 and J usage is TRBJ1-1; possible D gene TRBD1, 6 bases. Trimming shortened V by 1 base and J by 5 bases, and 17 bases separated the two germline ends. Germline V gene data show CDR1 as GTSNPN and CDR2 as SVGIG (reference sequence). The CDR3 length is 15 residues. The DNA for the CDR3 is TGTGCCTGGAGTGACGCCAGGGCCCAGGGGACTGAAGCTTTCTTT. Encoded protein: CAWSDARAQGTEAFF.

The rearrangement joins TRBV10-3 to TRBJ1-2, with 9 bases lining up with TRBD1. V dropped 6 bases and J dropped 7; count of bases not matched to a gene: 9. Germline loops: CDR1 ENHRY, CDR2 SYGVKD. The CDR3 is made up of 14 amino acids. This CDR3 is CAISGQGTNVGYTF. The CDR3 DNA sequence: TGTGCCATCAGCGGACAGGGGACAAACGTTGGCTACACCTTC.

J is TRBJ2-7 and V is TRBV4-3, with 11 bases fitting TRBD2. This CDR3 is 15 amino acids long. V was pared by 4 bases and J by 3 bases, with 5 bases of the junction left unmatched. Per the germline V gene, CDR1 is LGHNA and CDR2 is YSLEER. The CDR3 DNA reads as TGCGCCAGCAGCCCTTCCGGGACTAGCGGCTACGAGCAGTACTTC. Translation: CASSPSGTSGYEQYF.

The CDR3 DNA reads TGTGCCAGCAGTAGGACAGGGGTGTATCAGCCCCAGCATTTT. It encodes CASSRTGVYQPQHF. V usage is TRBV28 and J usage is TRBJ1-5; 9 nucleotides agree with TRBD1. Looked up from germline, CDR1 is MDHEN and CDR2 is SYDVKM. The CDR3 runs 14 residues. The junction had 4 bases not matched to a gene; V was cut back by 5 bases and J by 5 bases.

J is TRBJ1-1 and V is TRBV6-1; a possible D gene is TRBD1 (6 bases). The CDR3 is 14 amino acids. V lost 2 bases and J 4 bases, leaving 11 bases between the germline ends. Germline CDR1 is MNHNS and CDR2 is SASEGT. CDR3 loop: CASSERQGSTEAFF. CDR3 nucleotides: TGTGCCAGCAGTGAACGGCAGGGGAGCACTGAAGCTTTCTTT.

V usage is TRBV24-1 and J usage is TRBJ1-2, with 11 bases matching TRBD1. Germline assignment: CDR1 KGHDR and CDR2 SFDVKD. This CDR3 has 16 amino acids. Trimming took 9 bases from V and 3 from J; bases not matched to a gene: 11. The CDR3 loop is CATSSRDRGTHYGYTF. CDR3 nucleotides: TGTGCCACCTCCTCCCGGGACAGGGGGACCCACTATGGCTACACCTTC.

The gene calls are TRBV6-2 or TRBV6-3 and TRBJ1-5; 9 positions agree with TRBD1. V gave up 5 bases and J gave up 7 bases; unmatched junction bases: 9. Germline V CDR1 and CDR2: MNHEY, SVGEGT. This CDR3 contains 15 residues. CDR3: CASSRRTGEEQPQHF. CDR3 nucleotide sequence: TGTGCCAGCAGTCGTAGGACAGGGGAAGAGCAGCCCCAGCATTTT.

This clone has a single count. The chain carries TRBV2 and TRBJ2-5; a possible D gene is TRBD1 (5 bases). This CDR3 is 12 amino acids long. Germline CDR1 SNHLY, CDR2 FYNNEI. Trimming shortened V by 3 bases and J by 3 bases, and 5 bases separated the two germline ends. CDR3 DNA sequence: TGTGCCAGCAGTGAGACAGAAGAGACCCAGTACTTC. As protein: CASSETEETQYF.

This chain links TRBV5-8 with TRBJ2-3; 10 bases map to TRBD1. The CDR3 covers 16 residues. From germline, CDR1 is SGHTS and CDR2 YDEGEE. Trimming took 0 bases from V and 2 from J; bases not matched to a gene: 3. DNA for the CDR3: TGTGCCAGCAGCTTGGGCGGACAGGGGGTCACAGATACGCAGTATTTT. The encoded protein is CASSLGGQGVTDTQYF.

The sample holds one count of this clone. This chain links TRBV6-5 with TRBJ1-1; D call uncertain. There are 12 residues in the CDR3. Trimming shortened V by 6 bases and J by 0 bases, and 5 bases separated the two germline ends. Germline CDR1 reads MNHEY; CDR2 reads SVGAGI. The CDR3 DNA follows: TGTGCCAGCAGACAGATGAACACTGAAGCTTTCTTT. Its translation: CASRQMNTEAFF.

This CDR3 is CASSKDRGLGEQFF. For the CDR3, the DNA is TGTGCCAGTAGTAAGGACAGGGGGCTCGGGGAGCAGTTCTTC. The chain couples TRBV19 to TRBJ2-1, with TRBD1 matching over 11 bases. Germline V lookup: CDR1 LNHDA, CDR2 SQIVND (reference sequence). CDR3 length: 14 amino acids. The trim removed 4 bases at V and 10 bases at J, leaving 6 bases unmatched.

This clone has just one count. The chain recombines TRBV2 with TRBJ1-1; D possibly corresponds to TRBD1 (6 bases). The V gene's germline CDR1 is SNHLY and CDR2 FYNNEI. The CDR3 is 12 residues long. Trimming stripped 5 bases from V and 7 bases from J, with 11 bases between. In DNA form, the CDR3 reads TGTGCCAGCAGTCAGGGGTTGGGTGAAGCTTTCTTT. This codes for CASSQGLGEAFF.

This chain links TRBV28 with TRBJ1-1, with TRBD1 matching over 7 bases. V trimming: 6 bases; J trimming: 3 bases; junction bases outside the gene matches: 13. This CDR3 region has 16 residues. CDR1 is MDHEN, CDR2 SYDVKM, per germline. The CDR3 region is CASSQYRGRGDTEAFF. The DNA of the CDR3 is TGTGCCAGCAGCCAATACAGGGGAAGGGGCGACACTGAAGCTTTCTTT.

This clone was found once. The chain joins TRBV7-2 to TRBJ1-1; maybe TRBD1 (5 bases). Germline CDR1 reads SGHTA; CDR2 reads FQGNSA. There are 13 residues in the CDR3. V was shortened by 5 bases and J by 1 base, with 8 bases between the two germline ends. The CDR3, as DNA: TGTGCCAGCAGCCGCGGGGCGAACACTGAAGCTTTCTTT. Protein sequence: CASSRGANTEAFF. Based on the CDR3 plus reference TRBV7-2 and TRBJ1-1, the full variable domain is GAGVSQSPSNKVTEKGKDVELRCDPISGHTALYWYRQSLGQGLEFLIYFQGNSAPDKSGLPSDRFSAERTGGSVSTLTIQRTQQEDSAVYLCASSRGANTEAFFGQGTRLTVV.

The gene calls are TRBV7-9 and TRBJ2-7; 7 bases are shared with TRBD2. Germline-derived CDR1 and CDR2 are SEHNR and FQNEAQ (reference sequence). Losses at the gene ends were 3 bases for V and 5 bases for J; bases not matched to a gene: 4. This CDR3 contains 13 residues. The CDR3: CASSFSREDEQYF. For the CDR3, the DNA is TGTGCCAGCAGCTTCAGTCGGGAGGACGAGCAGTACTTC.

A single count supports this clone. The chain employs TRBV10-1 and TRBJ2-2; 11 positions agree with TRBD1. The germline gives CDR1 WNHNN, CDR2 SYGVQD (reference sequence). J lost 6 bases, V lost 8 bases, and 2 bases had no gene match. The CDR3 totals 13 residues. CDR3: CASRDRGAGELFF. The CDR3 DNA reads TGCGCCAGCCGGGACAGGGGGGCCGGGGAGCTGTTTTTT.

CDR3 region: CASSLRTVNNYGYTF. Written as DNA, the CDR3 is TGTGCCAGCAGCCTCCGGACAGTCAATAACTATGGCTACACCTTC. The V gene is TRBV3-1 (or the pseudogene TRBV3-2), the J gene TRBJ1-2; TRBD1 is a possible D gene (6 bases). This CDR3 comprises 15 residues. V lost 4 bases and J 1 base, leaving 13 bases between the germline ends. CDR1 is LGHDT, CDR2 YNNKEL, per germline (reference sequence).

The rearrangement uses TRBV5-1 and TRBJ2-3; 7 nucleotides match TRBD1. Germline V gives CDR1 SGHRS, CDR2 YFSETQ. V shed 4 bases, J shed 2 bases, and the junction held 7 bases outside the gene matches. The CDR3 spans 15 residues. CDR3 residues: CASSKGDRDTDTQYF. CDR3 DNA: TGCGCCAGCAGCAAGGGGGACAGAGACACAGATACGCAGTATTTT.

The chain is built from TRBV5-1 and TRBJ2-3, with D possibly being TRBD2 (5 bases). This CDR3 has 14 residues. Germline CDR1 reads SGHRS; CDR2 reads YFSETQ. The V end was cut by 3 bases, the J end by 9 bases, with 17 bases between. CDR3 DNA sequence: TGCGCCAGCAGCTCTGGCGGACGGGATTTGACGCAGTATTTT. Translation gives CASSSGGRDLTQYF.

CDR3 in DNA: TGTGCCAGTAGGGGGACTTCCACAGATACGCAGTATTTT. It specifies CASRGTSTDTQYF. The genes are TRBV19 and TRBJ2-3; D perhaps matches TRBD2 (6 bases). Looked up from germline, CDR1 is LNHDA and CDR2 is SQIVND (reference sequence). The CDR3 contains 13 residues. With 6 bases removed from V and 2 bases from J, the gap between germline ends came to 9 bases.

This chain joins TRBV29-1 and TRBJ1-1, with D tentatively TRBD1 (5 bases). Germline values: CDR1 SQVTM, CDR2 ANQGSEA. The CDR3 consists of 12 residues. Trimming left V 6 bases short and J 4 bases short, with 12 bases between. The CDR3 DNA follows: TGCAGCGTATTCGGGGGGGGCACTGAAGCTTTCTTT. Translation gives CSVFGGGTEAFF. Together with reference TRBV29-1 and TRBJ1-1, the CDR3 gives the full variable domain: SAVISQKPSRDICQRGTSLTIQCQVDSQVTMMFWYRQQPGQSLTLIATANQGSEATYESGFVIDKFPISRPNLTFSTLTVSNMSPEDSSIYLCSVFGGGTEAFFGQGTRLTVV.

The chain is built from TRBV30 and TRBJ2-6; D may be TRBD2 (5 bases). The V end was cut by 8 bases, the J end by 2 bases, with 16 bases between. The CDR3 extends over 15 amino acids. Germline V CDR1 and CDR2: GTSNPN, SVGIG (reference sequence). For the CDR3, the DNA is TGTGCCGGCGGGCTGGCCTATCCTGGGGCCAACGTCCTGACTTTC. Translation gives CAGGLAYPGANVLTF.

The CDR3 nucleotides read TGTGCCAGCAGGCTGGAGGGCGAGGGGGAGCAGTACTTC. Translated, it gives CASRLEGEGEQYF. V usage is TRBV6-6 and J usage is TRBJ2-7; a weak D match, TRBD2 (6 bases). The germline V gene encodes CDR1 MNHNY and CDR2 SVGAGI (reference sequence). Trimming stripped 6 bases from V and 7 bases from J, with 16 bases between. The CDR3 length is 13 residues.

This rearrangement joins TRBV7-4 to TRBJ2-7; 11 bases align to TRBD2. In germline, CDR1 is SGHVT, CDR2 SQSDAQ. J gave up 3 bases and V 5 bases, and 6 bases lay outside the gene matches. The CDR3 extends over 15 amino acids. CDR3 coding DNA: TGTGCCAGCAGCCACTGGACTAGCGGGCGCTACGAGCAGTACTTC. It encodes CASSHWTSGRYEQYF.

The chain couples TRBV16 to TRBJ1-1, with a possible D match to TRBD1 (6 bases). Trimming cost V 2 bases and J 2 bases, with 12 bases left between them. The CDR3 totals 15 residues. CDR1 is KGHSY, CDR2 FQNENV, per germline. CDR3 coding DNA: TGTGCCAGCAGCCAAGCGGACAGCCTCAACACTGAAGCTTTCTTT. The encoded protein is CASSQADSLNTEAFF.